One and the same sample provided the 3 T cell receptor beta chains below, sequenced in a study of low-dose radiotherapy and immunotherapy resistance in tumors. With TRAV- and TRBV-specific primers, first-strand cDNA was made, covering the alpha and beta chains. Using a constant-region primer together with a V-primer adapter, TCRs were subjected to about 18 PCR cycles of amplification. TCRdb ran MiXCR on the reads and lists one entry per CDR3 protein. The table has over 15,000 distinct CDR3 sequences, approximately 79% seen once. The receptors were gathered from a human donor with advanced metastatic prostate, ovarian, gallbladder or colorectal cancer (not recorded which). This table probably holds off-target reads from a library built for another chain.

The J gene is TRBJ1-3, the V gene TRBV4-3, with TRBD1 matching 7 bases. CDR3 length: 16 residues. CDR1 and CDR2 from the germline V gene are LGHNA and YSLEER. V gave up 0 bases and J gave up 1 base; unmatched junction bases: 3. The chain's CDR3 is CASSQDDRVSGNTIYF. The CDR3 DNA follows: TGCGCCAGCAGCCAAGATGACAGGGTGTCTGGAAACACCATATATTTT.

The chain has TRBV5-1 and TRBJ1-1, with TRBD1 matching over 7 bases. CDR1 and CDR2 from the germline V gene are SGHRS and YFSETQ. V lost 6 bases, J lost 2 bases, and 13 bases stayed unmatched. The CDR3 runs 16 residues. This CDR3 is CASIMTGMEGNTEAFF. The CDR3 region has the DNA TGCGCCAGCATAATGACAGGGATGGAGGGTAACACTGAAGCTTTCTTT.

This clonotype was counted a few times. The chain links TRBV6-2 or TRBV6-3 to TRBJ2-7; 7 bases line up with TRBD2. Per the germline V gene, CDR1 is MNHEY and CDR2 is SVGEGT. V was pared by 2 bases and J by 6 bases, with 7 bases of the junction left unmatched. The CDR3 has 14 residues. The CDR3 coding sequence is TGTGCCAGCAGTTACGGCGGGAGTGTAAGCGAGCAGTACTTC. It codes for CASSYGGSVSEQYF.